Reported below is one T cell receptor (beta chain). Its antigen is unidentified. In the PCR, 60 Vbeta and 13 Jbeta primers were used. Only in-frame clones appear in the TCRdb table, and some are missing; sequencing was by immunoSEQ multiplex PCR. Counted here are 150,000 or so clones, 70% to 85% occurring once; the ten biggest clones make up 5% to 7%. The data originate from a study of cytomegalovirus exposure and HLA in healthy donors. Study overall: In a previous analysis, 110 million or so unique TCR beta sequences were found from about 190 million T cells.

Study results and caveats: Cytomegalovirus-associated TCR beta chains were listed, numbering over 150. An analysis was carried out later, and it reportedly showed fewer N-insertions in an Asian-associated ancestry cluster than the roughly 670-donor mean. Most TCR sequences proved rare, with some public TCRs found in many donors.

Per germline, CDR1 SGHNT and CDR2 YYREEE (reference sequence). The CDR3 totals 15 residues. The V gene lost 3 bases and the J gene lost 1 base, with 13 bases spanning the gap. This sequence was found in a man aged 45 to 65 in good health and CMV-seropositive. The sequenced material came from PBMCs. This rearrangement joins TRBV5-4 to TRBJ2-5; the D gene is possibly TRBD2 (5 bases). For the CDR3, the DNA is TGTGCCAGCAGCTCGATCGGGGTGACCCAAGAGACCCAGTACTTC. Translated, it gives CASSSIGVTQETQYF.